This is a list of T cell receptor beta chains from one sample in a study of blood T cell repertoires in COVID-19. TCRdb's copy holds only in-frame clones and misses some; the assay was immunoSEQ multiplex PCR. The sample carries approximately 400,000 clones, around 90% recorded once. Sequencing was carried out using peripheral blood. All receptors derive from a man aged 35 to 55 with acute or convalescent COVID-19. Each CDR3 is given with its conserved first and last residue. Each record gives: J gene, CDR3 length, D gene, clone size, V gene, CDR3 DNA, CDR3 protein. A D gene is named only where the DNA matches it firmly. Some rows have no size entry. The others give once, few or many, or a class for an expanded clone.

J gene: TRBJ2-1
CDR3 length: 15
D gene: TRBD1
clone size: .
V gene: TRBV9
CDR3 DNA: TGTGCCAGCAGTCACCCGGGACAGGGCTACAATGAGCAGTTCTTC
CDR3 protein: CASSHPGQGYNEQFF

J gene: TRBJ2-1
CDR3 length: 15
D gene: TRBD1
clone size: .
V gene: TRBV10-3
CDR3 DNA: TGTGCCATCAGTGGCCGGGACAGGGGGTCCGATGAGCAGTTCTTC
CDR3 protein: CAISGRDRGSDEQFF

J gene: TRBJ2-1
CDR3 length: 14
D gene: .
clone size: .
V gene: TRBV19
CDR3 DNA: TGTGCCAGTAGTGGGGCAGCGAGGTACAATGAGCAGTTCTTC
CDR3 protein: CASSGAARYNEQFF

J gene: TRBJ1-5
CDR3 length: 18
D gene: .
clone size: .
V gene: TRBV28
CDR3 DNA: TGTGCCAGCAGTCCCCACCTGCCCCCGTGGGACACCAATCAGCCCCAGCATTTT
CDR3 protein: CASSPHLPPWDTNQPQHF

J gene: TRBJ2-7
CDR3 length: 14
D gene: .
clone size: .
V gene: TRBV7-2
CDR3 DNA: TGTGCCAGCACCCCTACCACAGGGTCCTACGAGCAGTACTTC
CDR3 protein: CASTPTTGSYEQYF

J gene: TRBJ2-2
CDR3 length: 13
D gene: .
clone size: .
V gene: TRBV7-6
CDR3 DNA: TGTGCCAGCAGCCAACAGGGCCGCGGGGAGCTGTTTTTT
CDR3 protein: CASSQQGRGELFF

J gene: TRBJ2-7
CDR3 length: 17
D gene: TRBD1
clone size: .
V gene: TRBV27
CDR3 DNA: TGTGCCAGCAGTGTAGGTTTCCGGACAGGGGTGGCGTACGAGCAGTACTTC
CDR3 protein: CASSVGFRTGVAYEQYF

J gene: TRBJ1-5
CDR3 length: 16
D gene: TRBD1
clone size: once
V gene: TRBV27
CDR3 DNA: TGTGCCAGCAGAAAAAAGGGGGCTAATAGCAATCAGCCCCAGCATTTT
CDR3 protein: CASRKKGANSNQPQHF

J gene: TRBJ2-7
CDR3 length: 15
D gene: TRBD1
clone size: .
V gene: TRBV27
CDR3 DNA: TGTGCCAGCAGACCGCCGGGACAGGGGATGCGGGAGCAGTACTTC
CDR3 protein: CASRPPGQGMREQYF

J gene: TRBJ2-1
CDR3 length: 16
D gene: .
clone size: once
V gene: TRBV14
CDR3 DNA: TGTGCCAGCAGCCAAGGGCCTTCCATCCTCTACAATGAGCAGTTCTTC
CDR3 protein: CASSQGPSILYNEQFF

J gene: TRBJ1-2
CDR3 length: 15
D gene: TRBD1
clone size: .
V gene: TRBV2
CDR3 DNA: TGTGCCAGCAGTGAATCGACAGGGGGCTCGGGGGGCTACACCTTC
CDR3 protein: CASSESTGGSGGYTF

J gene: TRBJ2-1
CDR3 length: 15
D gene: .
clone size: .
V gene: TRBV3-1/TRBV3-2
CDR3 DNA: TGTGCCAGCAGCCCCACCAGCGGTTCCTACAATGAGCAGTTCTTC
CDR3 protein: CASSPTSGSYNEQFF

J gene: TRBJ2-1
CDR3 length: 18
D gene: TRBD1
clone size: .
V gene: TRBV11-3
CDR3 DNA: TGTGCCAGCAGCAACACTGCGATAGGGACAGTGGAAAGCAATGAGCAGTTCTTC
CDR3 protein: CASSNTAIGTVESNEQFF

J gene: TRBJ2-7
CDR3 length: 13
D gene: TRBD1
clone size: .
V gene: TRBV29-1
CDR3 DNA: TGCAGCGTTGTGAGACAGGGGGCAGGGGAGCAGTACTTC
CDR3 protein: CSVVRQGAGEQYF

J gene: TRBJ1-1
CDR3 length: 19
D gene: TRBD1
clone size: .
V gene: TRBV27
CDR3 DNA: TGTGCCAGCAGTTCTCTTGGACAGGGCCCTACCTCGGGGAACACTGAAGCTTTCTTT
CDR3 protein: CASSSLGQGPTSGNTEAFF

J gene: TRBJ2-2
CDR3 length: 14
D gene: TRBD2
clone size: .
V gene: TRBV27
CDR3 DNA: TGTGCCAGCAGTTTGGGAGGGGACGGCGGGGAGCTGTTTTTT
CDR3 protein: CASSLGGDGGELFF

J gene: TRBJ1-6
CDR3 length: 17
D gene: TRBD1
clone size: .
V gene: TRBV30
CDR3 DNA: TGTGCCTGGAGTGACGGGACAGGGTACGCCTATAATTCACCCCTCCACTTT
CDR3 protein: CAWSDGTGYAYNSPLHF

J gene: TRBJ1-2
CDR3 length: 13
D gene: TRBD1
clone size: .
V gene: TRBV2
CDR3 DNA: TGTGTGTACGGACAGGGACCTCTCTATGGCTACACCTTC
CDR3 protein: CVYGQGPLYGYTF

J gene: TRBJ1-1
CDR3 length: 14
D gene: .
clone size: few
V gene: TRBV9
CDR3 DNA: TGTGCCAGCAGCGTAGGGATCGAGGGTGATGAAGCTTTCTTT
CDR3 protein: CASSVGIEGDEAFF

J gene: TRBJ2-7
CDR3 length: 18
D gene: TRBD1
clone size: .
V gene: TRBV15
CDR3 DNA: TGTGCCACCAGCGGGGACACCGGGACAGGGGGCGCGTTATACGAGCAGTACTTC
CDR3 protein: CATSGDTGTGGALYEQYF

J gene: TRBJ2-2
CDR3 length: 14
D gene: TRBD1
clone size: .
V gene: TRBV4-3
CDR3 DNA: TGCGCCAGCAGCCGGGACAGGGCCACCGGGGAGCTGTTTTTT
CDR3 protein: CASSRDRATGELFF

J gene: TRBJ2-1
CDR3 length: 14
D gene: .
clone size: .
V gene: TRBV9
CDR3 DNA: TGTGCCAGCAGCGTAGATGTCGGGAACAATGAGCAGTTCTTC
CDR3 protein: CASSVDVGNNEQFF

J gene: TRBJ1-5
CDR3 length: 15
D gene: .
clone size: .
V gene: TRBV7-2
CDR3 DNA: TGTGCCAGCAGCAAACGCTGGGGCGCCGGCCAGCCCCAGCATTTT
CDR3 protein: CASSKRWGAGQPQHF

J gene: TRBJ2-2
CDR3 length: 16
D gene: TRBD1
clone size: .
V gene: TRBV7-9
CDR3 DNA: TGTGCCAGCAGTCTTGTTGGGACAGGGAACACCGGGGAGCTGTTTTTT
CDR3 protein: CASSLVGTGNTGELFF

J gene: TRBJ2-7
CDR3 length: 14
D gene: TRBD1
clone size: .
V gene: TRBV29-1
CDR3 DNA: TGCAGCGCTGCCGACAGGGGAATATCCTACGAGCAGTACTTC
CDR3 protein: CSAADRGISYEQYF

J gene: TRBJ2-2
CDR3 length: 17
D gene: TRBD2
clone size: .
V gene: TRBV27
CDR3 DNA: TGTGCCAGCAGATCATCAACTAGCGGGAGTGCCACCGGGGAGCTGTTTTTT
CDR3 protein: CASRSSTSGSATGELFF

J gene: TRBJ1-3
CDR3 length: 16
D gene: .
clone size: .
V gene: TRBV19
CDR3 DNA: TGTGCCAGTACCCCTGGGGGGGGTAGGTCTGGAAACACCATATATTTT
CDR3 protein: CASTPGGGRSGNTIYF

J gene: TRBJ2-7
CDR3 length: 16
D gene: TRBD1
clone size: .
V gene: TRBV6-6
CDR3 DNA: TGTGCCAGCAGTTACGCACGCGGACAGGGAGGTTACGAGCAGTACTTC
CDR3 protein: CASSYARGQGGYEQYF

J gene: TRBJ2-3
CDR3 length: 13
D gene: .
clone size: few
V gene: TRBV18
CDR3 DNA: TGTGCCAGCTCACCAGCAGGGGCAGATACGCAGTATTTT
CDR3 protein: CASSPAGADTQYF

J gene: TRBJ2-1
CDR3 length: 16
D gene: TRBD2
clone size: .
V gene: TRBV27
CDR3 DNA: TGTGCCAGCAGTTTGCGAGCGGGAGGTACCTACAATGAGCAGTTCTTC
CDR3 protein: CASSLRAGGTYNEQFF

J gene: TRBJ1-2
CDR3 length: 14
D gene: TRBD1
clone size: .
V gene: TRBV27
CDR3 DNA: TGTGCCAGCAGTCCCCGACAGGGCCTTTATGGCTACACCTTC
CDR3 protein: CASSPRQGLYGYTF

J gene: TRBJ1-2
CDR3 length: 13
D gene: TRBD1
clone size: .
V gene: TRBV6-2/TRBV6-3
CDR3 DNA: TGTGCCAGCAGTCGAGGGGGCTCGCATGGCTACACCTTC
CDR3 protein: CASSRGGSHGYTF

J gene: TRBJ2-7
CDR3 length: 14
D gene: .
clone size: .
V gene: TRBV10-3
CDR3 DNA: TGTGCCATCAGTGGTCTAGGGGCCTCCTACGAGCAGTACTTC
CDR3 protein: CAISGLGASYEQYF

J gene: TRBJ1-4
CDR3 length: 14
D gene: .
clone size: .
V gene: TRBV7-6
CDR3 DNA: TGTGCCAGCAGCTTATTGGAGGTCGGTGAAAAACTGTTTTTT
CDR3 protein: CASSLLEVGEKLFF

J gene: TRBJ1-6
CDR3 length: 14
D gene: .
clone size: .
V gene: TRBV4-3
CDR3 DNA: TGCGCCAGCAGCCCCGGGACAATCGGTTCACCCCTCCACTTT
CDR3 protein: CASSPGTIGSPLHF

J gene: TRBJ2-2
CDR3 length: 15
D gene: TRBD1
clone size: .
V gene: TRBV6-5
CDR3 DNA: TGTGCCAGCACCCCGGGACAGGGTGTAACCGGGGAGCTGTTTTTT
CDR3 protein: CASTPGQGVTGELFF

J gene: TRBJ2-7
CDR3 length: 12
D gene: TRBD1
clone size: .
V gene: TRBV5-6
CDR3 DNA: TGTGCCAGCAGCTGGGACAGAGACGAGCAGTACTTC
CDR3 protein: CASSWDRDEQYF

J gene: TRBJ2-2
CDR3 length: 16
D gene: .
clone size: once
V gene: TRBV21-1
CDR3 DNA: TGTGCCAGCAGCAGACTAGCGGGGGCCTTGATCTGGGAGCTGTTTTTT
CDR3 protein: CASSRLAGALIWELFF

J gene: TRBJ2-5
CDR3 length: 15
D gene: TRBD2
clone size: once
V gene: TRBV27
CDR3 DNA: TGTGCCAGCAGACTAGCGGGGGGGCAGCGGGAGACCCAGTACTTC
CDR3 protein: CASRLAGGQRETQYF

J gene: TRBJ2-2
CDR3 length: 19
D gene: TRBD1
clone size: .
V gene: TRBV7-9
CDR3 DNA: TGTGCCAGCAGCCGAACACCAACAGGGGGCTTTCGACACACCGGGGAGCTGTTTTTT
CDR3 protein: CASSRTPTGGFRHTGELFF

J gene: TRBJ1-1
CDR3 length: 13
D gene: TRBD1
clone size: .
V gene: TRBV14
CDR3 DNA: TGTGCCAGCAGCCAACAGGGGGCGGGGGAAGCTTTCTTT
CDR3 protein: CASSQQGAGEAFF

J gene: TRBJ1-6
CDR3 length: 14
D gene: .
clone size: .
V gene: TRBV10-3
CDR3 DNA: TGTGCCATCAGGAGGGACACCTCAAATTCACCCCTCCACTTT
CDR3 protein: CAIRRDTSNSPLHF

J gene: TRBJ2-7
CDR3 length: 15
D gene: TRBD2
clone size: .
V gene: TRBV5-5
CDR3 DNA: TGTGCCAGCAGTATCACCCCCGGGGGGAGCTACGAGCAGTACTTC
CDR3 protein: CASSITPGGSYEQYF

J gene: TRBJ2-5
CDR3 length: 11
D gene: .
clone size: .
V gene: TRBV24-1
CDR3 DNA: TGTGCCACCAGTGATCCAGGGACCCAGTACTTC
CDR3 protein: CATSDPGTQYF

J gene: TRBJ2-7
CDR3 length: 14
D gene: .
clone size: .
V gene: TRBV7-3
CDR3 DNA: TGTGCCAGCAGCTTAGACGGCGGCCCCTACGAGCAGTACTTC
CDR3 protein: CASSLDGGPYEQYF